This T cell receptor beta chain stems from a study of blood T cells in healthy people across ages. General observations from the study: Diversity of TCR beta per million T cells declined in a roughly linear way with age. Expanded clonotype shifts may have been confounded, as the donors had an unknown CMV status.

The V gene end was trimmed by 1 base and the J gene end by 4 bases; junction bases not matched to a gene: 4. Germline CDR1 reads SGHAT; CDR2 reads FQNNGV. CDR3 length equals 15 residues. Through a sample-barcoded 5' primer and a J-beta primer mix, a second PCR was run for roughly 6 to 12 cycles. From each sample, at least 2.5 million paired-end reads containing CDR3 were obtained. TCRdb reprocessed the 5' RACE reads with MiXCR, giving one entry per CDR3 protein. In the table there are hundreds of thousands of distinct CDR3 sequences, about 30% of which are singletons. This clonotype showed up many times. Its antigen is as yet unknown.

Sequencing was done on a sample of blood. The sequence was obtained from a woman aged 80 or older in good health. This chain joins TRBV11-2 and TRBJ2-3; TRBD2 matches at 8 bases. The DNA of the CDR3 is TGTGCCAGCAGCTTAGCGGGGGGGTCTTCAGATACGCAGTATTTT. It encodes CASSLAGGSSDTQYF.